This T cell receptor beta chain was found in a study of CD8 T cells in Susac syndrome (dated by TCRdb to the late 2010s). In the study overall: The study used repertoire sequencing to test whether antigen drove CD8+ T cell activation and differentiation in Susac syndrome. The study compared CD8+ T cell repertoire clonality among approximately twelve healthy donors, about 14 Susac syndrome patients and roughly 16 multiple sclerosis patients. What the authors observed across the whole study: The study acknowledged that relatively few individuals were included in the TCR sequencing and HLA analysis.

RNA was extracted using the RNeasy kit, and roughly 0.45 to 1 ug of the RNA was reverse transcribed with random hexamers. TCR beta CDR3 regions were amplified with the immunoSEQ multiplex PCR assay covering 54 Vbeta and 13 Jbeta segments. Bias from PCR amplification was corrected by using a synthetic template baseline for primer optimization and for computational correction. On the authors' methods: Reads were assigned to V, D and J genes according to IMGT and analyzed in immunoSEQ Analyzer, with only productive sequences retained. Clonality was computed as one minus Shannon entropy normalized by log2 of the number of productive unique sequences. For each patient and control, public and private clones were evaluated among the 100 most prevalent clones. Susac-specific clones were defined as absent from healthy and MS cohorts, about 1,000 published viral clones and other ImmuneACCESS disease sequences. TCRdb trimmed the raw reads at Q25, called clones with MiXCR and kept productive beta chains. Rows are combined by CDR3 protein, so each entry shows the most common genes and DNA. It is TCRdb's table, rather than the study itself, that gives the V and J calls and clone size. The sample table records 330,000 or so distinct CDR3 sequences; 65% to 90% of these occur just once. Approximately 0.2% of the sample is taken by the ten largest.

From cysteine to phenylalanine, the CDR3 is 16 amino acids long. The DNA shown is the 48-base CDR3, in frame from base 1. V is clipped by 5 bases and J by 3 bases, and the sequence between their germline boundaries is 20 bases long. Peripheral blood CD8+ and CD4+ T cells from healthy donors, Susac syndrome patients and multiple sclerosis patients were profiled by high-throughput TCR beta sequencing. The multiple sclerosis controls were treatment-naive patients whose relapsing-remitting disease, either stable or active, fulfilled the revised McDonald criteria. Bulk CD8+ and CD4+ T cells were purified by magnetic negative isolation, whereas CD8+ TEMRA cells were enriched by FACS. Blood was drawn into EDTA tubes, processed within 24 hours, and PBMCs were isolated by density gradient centrifugation. PBMCs destined for TCR sequencing were cryopreserved in liquid nitrogen and later thawed in a 37 °C water bath. Purity of sorted or isolated CD4+, CD8+ and CD8+ TEMRA cells was at least 90%.

Note on this clonotype: Its cognate antigen has yet to be identified. Per-nucleotide qualities are absent, and no much larger clonotype sits a single base away.

The specimen sequenced was CD8+ T cells from PBMCs. The clonotype comes from a human donor with multiple sclerosis. The V and J segments used are TRBV12-3 or TRBV12-4 and TRBJ2-7; the D gene is perhaps TRBD2, from 5 matching bases. The CDR3 here reads CASSPPGAAHRYEQYF. The nucleotide sequence reads TGTGCCAGCAGTCCGCCCGGAGCGGCCCACCGCTACGAGCAGTACTTC.